Sequencing of this T cell receptor (beta chain) was carried out in a study of cytomegalovirus exposure and HLA in healthy donors. Study conclusions and caveats: For most TCR sequences rarity was the rule, although some public TCRs occurred in many donors. The classifier reportedly diagnosed cytomegalovirus status with high sensitivity and specificity. Investigators reported 150 to 200 TCR beta chains as tied to cytomegalovirus.

The data were produced by immunoSEQ multiplex PCR, yet TCRdb's version contains in-frame clones alone and is incomplete. The table has 90,000 to 140,000 clones, 70% to 90% seen once; the top ten hold approximately 4%. The V gene lost 3 bases and the J gene lost 3 bases, with 10 bases spanning the gap. The length of the CDR3 is 13 residues. The germline CDR1 and CDR2 sequences are SGHRS and YFSETQ. Turning to this clone: Its target is unknown.

Separate from the roughly 630-subject first cohort was the approximately 120-subject validation cohort, to which the donors belonged. This receptor was identified in a woman aged 18-29 years in good health and CMV-seropositive. The genes are TRBV5-1 and TRBJ2-7; tentative D call: TRBD2 (5 bases). What was sequenced was PBMCs. CDR3 sequence: CASSWTGDYEQYF. CDR3 DNA: TGCGCCAGCAGCTGGACTGGGGACTACGAGCAGTACTTC.